Shown below are 9 T cell receptor beta chains from a single sample sequenced in a study of Tregs in tolerant kidney transplant recipients. Recipients received nonmyeloablative bone marrow transplants from related graft donors, with transient mixed chimerism. The repertoire was sequenced with immunoSEQ multiplex PCR; TCRdb's copy has only in-frame clones and lacks some. The repertoire has 20,000 to 25,000 clones, roughly 80% of them found once; the top ten carry more than 20%. Material: CD8+ T cells from blood (PBMCs), obtained 6 months after the transplant. The receptors were sampled from a human patient who received a combined kidney and bone marrow transplant. Some T cells may have originated in the graft donor.

This clone was counted between two and nine times. The chain has TRBV7-6 and TRBJ1-1; 8 bases align to TRBD1. The CDR3 consists of 15 residues. Germline V gene sequence: CDR1 SGHVS, CDR2 FNYEAQ. V lost 3 bases, J lost 7 bases, and 10 bases stayed unmatched. CDR3 sequence: CASSLRPIGQGEAFF. CDR3 bases: TGTGCCAGCAGCTTGAGACCTATAGGACAGGGTGAAGCTTTCTTT.

The V call is TRBV5-8, the J call TRBJ2-1; 7 bases align to TRBD1. CDR3 length: 15 amino acids. Germline V gene data show CDR1 as SGHTS and CDR2 as YDEGEE. V lost 4 bases to trimming and J lost 4 bases; unmatched junction nucleotides: 8. The chain's CDR3 is CASSKTGSFYNEQFF. In DNA, the CDR3 is TGTGCCAGCAGCAAGACAGGGTCCTTTTACAATGAGCAGTTCTTC.

This clone has just a few counts. The J gene is TRBJ1-1, the V gene TRBV29-1, with 8 bases fitting TRBD1. CDR1 is SQVTM, CDR2 ANQGSEA, per germline. This CDR3 has 13 residues. J lost 2 bases, V lost 6 bases, and 5 bases had no gene match. CDR3 region: CSVDQGANTEAFF. The CDR3 nucleotides are TGCAGCGTGGACCAGGGGGCTAACACTGAAGCTTTCTTT.

The chain recombines TRBV7-9 with TRBJ2-1; 7 bases are a match to TRBD1. V lost 5 bases to trimming and J lost 2 bases; unmatched junction nucleotides: 6. CDR1 SEHNR and CDR2 FQNEAQ come from the germline V gene (reference sequence). This CDR3 spans 15 amino acids. The CDR3 sequence: CASSQGVLAYNEQFF. CDR3 in DNA: TGTGCCAGCAGCCAGGGGGTTCTAGCCTACAATGAGCAGTTCTTC.

This chain joins TRBV19 and TRBJ2-1; 15 nucleotides line up with TRBD2. V gave up 6 bases and J gave up 7 bases; unmatched junction bases: 4. There are 15 residues in the CDR3. Germline V lookup: CDR1 LNHDA, CDR2 SQIVND (reference sequence). CDR3 sequence: CASRPGLAGGNEQFF. CDR3 bases: TGTGCCAGTAGGCCGGGACTAGCGGGAGGAAATGAGCAGTTCTTC. The full variable domain, with the rest looked up from reference TRBV19 and TRBJ2-1, is DGGITQSPKYLFRKEGQNVTLSCEQNLNHDAMYWYRQDPGQGLRLIYYSQIVNDFQKGDIAEGYSVSREKKESFPLTVTSAQKNPTAFYLCASRPGLAGGNEQFFGPGTRLTVL.

This clone turned up a few times. This chain joins TRBV6-1 and TRBJ1-3; D is ambiguous. Germline V lookup: CDR1 MNHNS, CDR2 SASEGT. This CDR3 has 17 residues. V lost 0 bases, J lost 0 bases, and 12 bases lay in between. In DNA form, the CDR3 reads TGTGCCAGCAGTGAAGCGCTTCCGGGAGACTCTGGAAACACCATATATTTT. Protein sequence: CASSEALPGDSGNTIYF.

This clone was recorded a few times. V gene TRBV7-6 combines with J gene TRBJ2-3; 8 positions agree with TRBD2. Germline loops: CDR1 SGHVS, CDR2 FNYEAQ. Unmatched junction bases numbered 17, after V lost 0 bases and J lost 3 bases. The CDR3 is 20 amino acids. CDR3 coding DNA: TGTGCCAGCAGCTTAGCGGTGACCGGGAGGGCGCCAGATCGAACAGATACGCAGTATTTT. Its protein is CASSLAVTGRAPDRTDTQYF.

This clone turned up a few times. This CDR3 is also generated by other DNA sequences in the sample. This chain links TRBV5-1 with TRBJ2-7; D uncertain. Germline V CDR1 and CDR2: SGHRS, YFSETQ. The V end was cut by 3 bases, the J end by 3 bases, with 10 bases between. CDR3 length: 13 amino acids. DNA of the CDR3: TGCGCCAGCAGCTCATCGGAGAGCTACGAGCAGTACTTC. Its protein product is CASSSSESYEQYF. The whole variable domain, remainder taken from reference TRBV5-1 and TRBJ2-7, is KAGVTQTPRYLIKTRGQQVTLSCSPISGHRSVSWYQQTPGQGLQFLFEYFSETQRNKGNFPGRFSGRQFSNSRSEMNVSTLELGDSALYLCASSSSESYEQYFGPGTRLTVT.

CDR3 amino acids: CASSEYNNEQFF. In nucleotides, the CDR3 is TGTGCCAGCAGTGAGTACAACAATGAGCAGTTCTTC. V and J are TRBV25-1 and TRBJ2-1, with D unresolved. This CDR3 spans 12 amino acids. V lost 3 bases to trimming and J lost 5 bases, with 5 bases between them. Germline lookup yields CDR1 MGHDK and CDR2 SYGVNS.